This entry lists 9 T cell receptor beta chains sequenced from one sample in a study of patients and donors after allogeneic stem cell transplantation. Each CDR3 protein gets one entry after TCRdb re-called the RT-PCR reads with MiXCR. This sample has 200,000 to 250,000 distinct CDR3 sequences, with 11% to 15% found just once. Input material: blood, either unsorted or a sorted T cell fraction (not recorded which). Receptors were obtained from a human donor who was either an allogeneic HSCT recipient or a stem cell or donor lymphocyte infusion donor (not recorded which). It is not recorded whose cells these are; they may come from a transplant donor.

The chain couples TRBV6-1 to TRBJ1-2; D is unclear. The V end lost 7 bases, the J end lost 8 bases, and 14 bases lay between the germline ends. Germline-derived CDR1 and CDR2 are MNHNS and SASEGT. The CDR3 extends over 12 amino acids. CDR3 sequence: CASTHSSYGYTF. Here the CDR3 DNA reads TGTGCCAGCACCCATTCAAGCTACGGCTACACCTTC.

This clonotype was seen repeatedly, ten times or more. J is TRBJ1-5 and V is TRBV5-1; tentative D call: TRBD1 (6 bases). Germline CDR1 is SGHRS and CDR2 is YFSETQ. This CDR3 comprises 14 residues. V was pared by 4 bases and J by 7 bases, with 15 bases between. The CDR3 nucleotides read TGCGCCAGCAGCCTCGCAGGGGAGAAGCAGCCCCAGCATTTT. This encodes CASSLAGEKQPQHF.

This clonotype has a handful of counts. This chain joins TRBV7-7 and TRBJ2-5; a possible D gene is TRBD2 (6 bases). CDR3 size: 13 residues. The germline V gene encodes CDR1 SSHAT and CDR2 FNYEAQ (reference sequence). The germline V and J ends were trimmed by 5 bases and 6 bases, with 13 bases remaining between them. CDR3 amino acids: CASSQGGEKTQYF. The DNA for the CDR3 is TGTGCCAGCAGCCAAGGCGGGGAGAAGACCCAGTACTTC.

Only a few counts were recorded for this clonotype. This chain connects TRBV12-3 or TRBV12-4 to TRBJ1-6; TRBD1 matches 10 bases. Trimming took 0 bases from V and 7 from J; bases not matched to a gene: 3. The CDR3 contains 16 residues. The CDR3 region is CASSLASGQGNSPLHF. As DNA, the CDR3 is TGTGCCAGCAGTTTAGCGTCGGGACAGGGGAATTCACCCCTCCACTTT.

J is TRBJ1-1 and V is TRBV6-1; possibly TRBD1 for D (5 bases). The germline V gene encodes CDR1 MNHNS and CDR2 SASEGT. The CDR3 runs 13 residues. Trimming removed 6 bases at V and 3 bases at J, with 11 bases between. CDR3 protein: CASSRVWDTEAFF. CDR3 bases: TGTGCCAGCAGCAGGGTGTGGGACACTGAAGCTTTCTTT.

This clonotype was counted at least ten times. The chain has TRBV4-1 and TRBJ1-2; D call uncertain. Germline V gene lookup returns CDR1 MGHRA and CDR2 YSYEKL. Trimming shortened V by 5 bases and J by 8 bases, and 15 bases separated the two germline ends. The CDR3 covers 13 residues. The CDR3 is CASSNGELRGYTF. The CDR3 region has the DNA TGCGCCAGCAGCAACGGAGAGTTGCGGGGCTACACCTTC.

This clonotype rates as medium-sized. The V call is TRBV5-1, the J call TRBJ2-1, with TRBD2 matching 7 bases. Germline V gene sequence: CDR1 SGHRS, CDR2 YFSETQ. This CDR3 is 16 amino acids long. V dropped 2 bases and J dropped 6; count of bases not matched to a gene: 11. The CDR3 sequence: CASSFPSGGTSNEQFF. CDR3 nucleotides: TGCGCCAGCAGCTTCCCCTCGGGGGGAACATCCAATGAGCAGTTCTTC.

This clonotype was found a few times. The gene calls are TRBV19 and TRBJ2-7, with D possibly called TRBD1 or TRBD2 (5 bases each). CDR1 is LNHDA, CDR2 SQIVND, per germline (reference sequence). The CDR3 sequence is 11 residues long. V was pared by 5 bases and J by 6 bases, with 8 bases between. DNA for the CDR3: TGTGCCAGTAGTCGAGGGGTCGAGCAGTACTTC. Amino acids: CASSRGVEQYF.

This chain connects TRBV12-3 or TRBV12-4 to TRBJ2-5; 10 bases align to TRBD2. The CDR3 has 18 amino acids. Losses at the gene ends were 3 bases for V and 5 bases for J; bases not matched to a gene: 15. This CDR3 is CASSFSLSGGASGETQYF. The CDR3, as DNA: TGTGCCAGCAGTTTTTCCCTGAGCGGGGGGGCTTCGGGGGAGACCCAGTACTTC.